These 29 T cell receptor beta chains were all obtained from the same sample, sequenced in a study of T cell repertoires in cytomegalovirus infection. The antigens these receptors bind are not known. TCRdb recomputed calls from the reads with MiXCR, one row per CDR3 protein. The repertoire includes about 890,000 distinct CDR3 sequences, around 30% of them detected once, and around 15% sits in the top ten. Sequencing was performed on cultured CD8+ T cells from PBMCs, taken from culture after CMV antigen stimulation. All receptors derive from a human donor in good health (CMV status not recorded). Some clones in this sample may be carry-over from other donors' samples.

This clonotype was counted between two and nine times. CDR3 region: CSARDLWGGNTEAFF. CDR3 in DNA: TGCAGTGCTAGAGATCTGTGGGGTGGGAACACTGAAGCTTTCTTT. The chain couples TRBV20-1 to TRBJ1-1, with D unresolved. CDR3 length: 15 residues. Trimming removed 0 bases from V and 1 base from J, with 12 bases in between. CDR1 DFQATT and CDR2 SNEGSKA come from the germline V gene (reference sequence).

The rearrangement uses TRBV7-9 and TRBJ1-2; D unresolved. The germline V and J ends were trimmed by 1 base and 7 bases, with 16 bases remaining between them. The CDR3 runs to 15 residues. Germline V gene lookup returns CDR1 SEHNR and CDR2 FQNEAQ (reference sequence). The CDR3 DNA reads TGTGCCAGCAGCTTAGGGTCATCCATTACCGGTGGCTACACCTTC. This sequence encodes CASSLGSSITGGYTF.

Concerning this clonotype: It may be a read error: a sequence one base away is much more abundant. The chain recombines TRBV7-4 with TRBJ2-1, with TRBD1 matching 12 bases. Germline lookup yields CDR1 SGHVT and CDR2 SQSDAQ. This CDR3 contains 20 residues. The V and J ends lost 7 bases and 0 bases, in that order; junction bases with no gene match: 16. The CDR3: CASNMVSGTGGVISYNEQFF. The CDR3 DNA sequence: TGTGCCAGCAACATGGTATCCGGGACAGGGGGCGTCATCTCCTACAATGAGCAGTTCTTC.

The genes are TRBV19 and TRBJ1-1; a possible D gene is TRBD1 (6 bases). Trimming cost V 0 bases and J 0 bases, with 8 bases left between them. The germline V gene encodes CDR1 LNHDA and CDR2 SQIVND (reference sequence). CDR3 length: 15 amino acids. The CDR3 is CASSIEQGMNTEAFF. The CDR3 DNA follows: TGTGCCAGTAGTATAGAACAGGGCATGAACACTGAAGCTTTCTTT. Full variable domain (rest looked up from reference TRBV19 and TRBJ1-1): DGGITQSPKYLFRKEGQNVTLSCEQNLNHDAMYWYRQDPGQGLRLIYYSQIVNDFQKGDIAEGYSVSREKKESFPLTVTSAQKNPTAFYLCASSIEQGMNTEAFFGQGTRLTVV.

The chain links TRBV28 to TRBJ1-1; TRBD1 might be the D (6 bases). The CDR3 is 15 residues long. V gave up 2 bases and J gave up 4 bases, with 14 bases separating them. Germline V CDR1 and CDR2: MDHEN, SYDVKM. CDR3 coding DNA: TGTGCCAGCAGTTTAAGACAGGAGGCCATCACTGAAGCTTTCTTT. Its translation: CASSLRQEAITEAFF.

This clonotype has just a few counts. The chain employs TRBV18 and TRBJ2-6; D gene ambiguous. This CDR3 is 17 amino acids long. The germline CDR1 and CDR2 sequences are KGHSH and LQKENI. The V and J ends lost 2 bases and 0 bases respectively, with 11 bases between them. CDR3 sequence reads: CASSPSGPTSGANVLTF. CDR3 DNA sequence: TGTGCCAGCTCACCATCAGGACCTACCTCTGGGGCCAACGTCCTGACTTTC.

Only a few counts were recorded for this clonotype. CDR3 region: CASSRTLPYEQYF. Here the CDR3 DNA reads TGTGCCAGCAGCCGGACACTCCCCTACGAGCAGTACTTC. V is TRBV27 and J is TRBJ2-7, with D possibly matching TRBD1 (5 bases). CDR1 MNHEY and CDR2 SMNVEV come from the germline V gene (reference sequence). This CDR3 comprises 13 residues. V was shortened by 6 bases and J by 2 bases, with 11 bases between the two germline ends.

This clonotype has at least ten counts. This chain connects TRBV7-2 to TRBJ1-6; D call uncertain. Germline V CDR1 and CDR2: SGHTA, FQGNSA. The germline V and J ends were trimmed by 1 base and 9 bases, with 10 bases remaining between them. The CDR3 contains 14 residues. The CDR3 reads CASSLEGWGSPLHF. The CDR3 region has the DNA TGTGCCAGCAGCTTAGAAGGGTGGGGTTCACCCCTCCACTTT.

About this clonotype itself: Germline is not matched at one junction end, which may reflect a read error. V usage is TRBV6-6 and J usage is TRBJ1-3; no reliable D call. Germline CDR1 and CDR2: MNHNY and SVGAGI (reference sequence). This CDR3 comprises 11 residues. The CDR3 is CASTGPGIPCF. The CDR3 DNA reads as TGTGCCAGCACCGGACCGGGCATCCCGTGTTTT.

This clonotype occurred many times. CDR3 loop: CASSLVWEETQYF. Here the CDR3 DNA reads TGTGCCAGCAGCCTCGTTTGGGAGGAGACCCAGTACTTC. The chain has TRBV12-3 or TRBV12-4 and TRBJ2-5; D is perhaps TRBD2 (5 bases). The CDR3 has 13 amino acids. V lost 6 bases, J lost 5 bases, and 13 bases lay in between.

V is TRBV7-8 and J is TRBJ2-2, with 8 bases matching TRBD1. V shed 4 bases, J shed 4 bases, and the junction held 11 bases outside the gene matches. The CDR3 has 17 amino acids. CDR1 SGHVS and CDR2 FQNEAQ come from the germline V gene. The CDR3: CASSSFPDRGLTGELFF. Written as DNA, the CDR3 is TGTGCCAGCAGCTCATTCCCCGACAGGGGCCTCACCGGGGAGCTGTTTTTT.

This sequence joins TRBV12-3 or TRBV12-4 and TRBJ2-2; D is possibly TRBD1 or TRBD2 (5 bases each). V was pared by 6 bases and J by 0 bases, with 11 bases between. This CDR3 contains 15 residues. CDR3 loop: CASSTGTSNTGELFF. CDR3 nucleotide sequence: TGTGCCAGCAGCACCGGGACGTCGAACACCGGGGAGCTGTTTTTT.

This clonotype has a count of ten or more. The chain is built from TRBV7-6 and TRBJ1-2; possible D gene TRBD1, 6 bases. V gave up 2 bases and J gave up 6 bases, with 13 bases separating them. CDR1 and CDR2 from the germline V gene are SGHVS and FNYEAQ. This CDR3 is built from 14 residues. DNA of the CDR3: TGTGCCAGCAGCTTAACGTGGCAGGGGAATGGCTACACCTTC. Residues: CASSLTWQGNGYTF. The whole variable domain, remainder taken from reference TRBV7-6 and TRBJ1-2, is GAGVSQSPRYKVTKRGQDVALRCDPISGHVSLYWYRQALGQGPEFLTYFNYEAQQDKSGLPNDRFSAERPEGSISTLTIQRTEQRDSAMYRCASSLTWQGNGYTFGSGTRLTVV.

The chain carries TRBV2 and TRBJ1-2, with D possibly TRBD1 on 6 matching bases. CDR1 is SNHLY and CDR2 is FYNNEI in the germline V gene. The CDR3 loop spans 13 amino acids. V lost 5 bases to trimming and J lost 8 bases, with 15 bases between them. This CDR3 reads CASSRGQGQGYTF. The CDR3 nucleotides are TGTGCCAGCAGTAGGGGACAAGGACAAGGCTACACCTTC.

The chain combines TRBV6-2 or TRBV6-3 with TRBJ2-3; the D is unclear. Germline CDR1 MNHEY, CDR2 SVGEGT. Trimming took off 4 bases at V and 2 bases at J, with 13 bases between the two ends. The CDR3 sequence is 15 residues long. The CDR3: CASSSVYIPTDTQYF. Here the CDR3 DNA reads TGTGCCAGCAGTTCCGTCTATATTCCCACAGATACGCAGTATTTT.

This clonotype turned up a few times. This chain uses TRBV27 with TRBJ2-3; either TRBD1 or TRBD2 may supply D (5 bases each). Germline V gene lookup returns CDR1 MNHEY and CDR2 SMNVEV (reference sequence). There are 16 residues in the CDR3. V gave up 5 bases and J gave up 2 bases, with 17 bases separating them. In DNA, the CDR3 is TGTGCCAGCAGTCCTACCTTGGGACGGAACACAGATACGCAGTATTTT. Residues: CASSPTLGRNTDTQYF.

A few counts support this clonotype. The chain employs TRBV28 and TRBJ2-3; the match to TRBD1 covers 9 bases. J was trimmed by 2 bases and V by 6 bases; bases with no gene match: 3. This CDR3 is 14 amino acids long. Germline loops: CDR1 MDHEN, CDR2 SYDVKM. CDR3 region: CASSRDRVTDTQYF. CDR3 nucleotides: TGTGCCAGCAGCCGGGACAGGGTCACAGATACGCAGTATTTT. Full variable domain (remainder filled in from reference TRBV28 and TRBJ2-3): DVKVTQSSRYLVKRTGEKVFLECVQDMDHENMFWYRQDPGLGLRLIYFSYDVKMKEKGDIPEGYSVSREKKERFSLILESASTNQTSMYLCASSRDRVTDTQYFGPGTRLTVL.

This clonotype was counted ten times or more. The J gene is TRBJ2-3, the V gene TRBV2; no clear D. Trimming removed 10 bases from V and 0 bases from J, with 8 bases in between. Germline CDR1 reads SNHLY; CDR2 reads FYNNEI. This CDR3 contains 12 residues. CDR3 in amino acids: CAKTVSTDTQYF. The DNA of the CDR3 is TGTGCCAAGACCGTTAGCACAGATACGCAGTATTTT.

This clonotype was seen only a few times. The chain couples TRBV12-3 or TRBV12-4 to TRBJ2-2; D unresolved. Deletions cut 3 bases from V and 1 base from J, with 12 bases between. The CDR3 is made up of 16 amino acids. The CDR3 spells CASSFLRHLNTGELFF. For the CDR3, the DNA is TGTGCCAGCAGTTTTTTGCGGCACCTGAACACCGGGGAGCTGTTTTTT.

This clonotype occurred a few times. This CDR3 reads CASRNTGDTQYF. The CDR3 DNA reads TGTGCCAGCAGAAACACTGGAGATACGCAGTATTTT. The chain links TRBV12-3 or TRBV12-4 to TRBJ2-3; D not resolved. V was trimmed by 6 bases and J by 5 bases, leaving 9 bases between them. This CDR3 is 12 amino acids long.

This clonotype was recorded many times. This chain uses TRBV6-2 or TRBV6-3 with TRBJ1-1; TRBD1 is a possible D gene (6 bases). The germline V and J ends were trimmed by 0 bases and 1 base, with 9 bases remaining between them. Germline V lookup: CDR1 MNHEY, CDR2 SVGEGT. This CDR3 region has 15 residues. CDR3 sequence (DNA): TGTGCCAGCAGTTACTCTGTCAGGGGGAACACTGAAGCTTTCTTT. This gives the protein CASSYSVRGNTEAFF.

In this sample, this clonotype turned up a few times. V gene TRBV6-5 combines with J gene TRBJ2-1, with a tentative D call TRBD2 (5 bases). Trimming pared 6 bases from V and 0 bases from J, leaving 12 bases between. The CDR3 covers 15 residues. Germline CDR1 and CDR2: MNHEY and SVGAGI. The CDR3 DNA reads as TGTGCCAGCAGGGCCCGGGGTAGCTCCTACAATGAGCAGTTCTTC. Translating it yields CASRARGSSYNEQFF.

A few counts support this clonotype. V gene TRBV12-3 or TRBV12-4 combines with J gene TRBJ1-1, with D unclear. This CDR3 comprises 12 residues. The germline V and J ends were trimmed by 6 bases and 6 bases, with 11 bases remaining between them. DNA of the CDR3: TGTGCCAGCAGCTCTGATTTCCCTGAAGCTTTCTTT. Translating gives CASSSDFPEAFF.

This clonotype was seen repeatedly, ten times or more. The J gene is TRBJ1-2, the V gene TRBV12-3 or TRBV12-4; no firm D call. The V end was cut by 5 bases, the J end by 6 bases, with 10 bases between. This CDR3 contains 12 residues. For the CDR3, the DNA is TGTGCCAGCAGTCCGAGGGTACATGGCTACACCTTC. This gives the protein CASSPRVHGYTF.

This clonotype occurred a few times. The rearrangement joins TRBV7-4 to TRBJ1-4; D not resolved. V was clipped by 3 bases and J by 8 bases, with 13 bases between them. This CDR3 has 14 residues. Germline V CDR1 and CDR2: SGHVT, SQSDAQ. The CDR3 loop reads CASSFPGMEEKLFF. CDR3 in DNA: TGTGCCAGCAGCTTTCCCGGTATGGAGGAAAAACTGTTTTTT.

CDR3: CASSIGGAGAEAFF. CDR3 DNA: TGTGCCAGTAGTATAGGTGGGGCGGGTGCTGAAGCTTTCTTT. The chain carries TRBV19 and TRBJ1-1, with a possible D match to TRBD1 (5 bases). V lost 1 base and J 6 bases, leaving 12 bases between the germline ends. CDR1 LNHDA and CDR2 SQIVND come from the germline V gene (reference sequence). This CDR3 has 14 residues.

A remark on this clonotype: A single base separates this from a much larger clone, so it may be a read error. V and J are TRBV7-2 and TRBJ2-1; no clear D. The CDR3 is 16 residues long. The V gene's germline CDR1 is SGHTA and CDR2 FQGNSA. Between the trimmed V and J ends, which lost 5 bases and 0 bases, there was a span of 14 bases. CDR3 loop: CTSSPGPPNSYNEQFF. The CDR3 coding sequence is TGTACCAGCAGCCCAGGACCCCCAAACTCCTACAATGAGCAGTTCTTC.

Only a few counts were recorded for this clonotype. The chain employs TRBV5-8 and TRBJ1-1, with 7 bases that match TRBD1. This CDR3 has 11 amino acids. The germline CDR1 and CDR2 sequences are SGHTS and YDEGEE. V trimming: 4 bases; J trimming: 11 bases; junction bases outside the gene matches: 5. The CDR3, as DNA: TGTGCCAGCAGCCTACAGGGGTCGGCTTTCTTT. Encoded protein: CASSLQGSAFF.

The chain is built from TRBV28 and TRBJ2-7; 9 positions match TRBD2. Germline CDR1 is MDHEN and CDR2 is SYDVKM. After removal of 7 bases from V and 2 bases from J, the junction contained 3 bases not matched to a gene. The CDR3 is made up of 13 amino acids. The CDR3 region is CASTVAGAYEQYV. CDR3 coding DNA: TGTGCCAGCACCGTAGCGGGGGCCTACGAGCAGTACGTC.